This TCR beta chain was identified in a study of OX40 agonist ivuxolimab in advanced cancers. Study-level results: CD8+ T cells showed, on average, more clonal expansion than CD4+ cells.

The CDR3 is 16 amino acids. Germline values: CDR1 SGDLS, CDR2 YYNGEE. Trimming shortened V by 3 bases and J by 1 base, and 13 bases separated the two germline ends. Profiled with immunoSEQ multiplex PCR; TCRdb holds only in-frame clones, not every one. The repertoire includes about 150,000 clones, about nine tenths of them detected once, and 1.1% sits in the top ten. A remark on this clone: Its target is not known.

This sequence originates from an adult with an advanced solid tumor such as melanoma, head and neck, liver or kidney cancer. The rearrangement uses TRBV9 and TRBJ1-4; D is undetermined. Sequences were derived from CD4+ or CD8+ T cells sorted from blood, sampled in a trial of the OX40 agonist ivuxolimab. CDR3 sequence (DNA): TGTGCCAGCAGCGGAAAGGGTAGCCAAACTAATGAAAAACTGTTTTTT. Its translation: CASSGKGSQTNEKLFF.